This entry concerns a single T cell receptor (beta chain). Its antigen is unknown. Measured with immunoSEQ multiplex PCR; TCRdb has only the in-frame clones, and not every one. The table shows roughly 650,000 clones, with roughly 95% occurring only once. Naive CD8 cells, CD45RO-negative and positively selected for CCR7, excluded terminally differentiated effector memory CD45RA+ cells. Each donor was a Caucasian adult residing in Nashville, Tennessee. The CDR3 has 13 amino acids. The V gene end was trimmed by 0 bases and the J gene end by 6 bases; junction bases not matched to a gene: 2. The germline gives CDR1 SGHRS, CDR2 YFSETQ. This entry is derived from a study of shared clonotypes between healthy human individuals. Study-level background: Samples came from a couple of female and three male donors aged 18 to 49.

Study-wide points: Represented genetic and exposure-history diversity was restricted by having few donors. Generally, estimated richness proved larger in naive subsets than it did in memory subsets.

The sequence was obtained from a woman aged 30 to 39 in good health. Sequenced: naive CD8+ T cells sorted from blood. The rearrangement uses TRBV5-1 and TRBJ2-7, with 8 bases aligning to TRBD1. CDR3 DNA: TGCGCCAGCAGCTTGGTCCAGGGGGCCGAGCAGTACTTC. This translates into CASSLVQGAEQYF.